The clone carrying this TCR beta chain was seen ten or more times. Its antigen is not identified. It was with a sample-barcoded 5' primer and a J-beta primer mix that a second PCR of roughly 6 to 11 cycles was run. Researchers report that a template-switch adaptor with 12 random nucleotides tagged each cDNA molecule. A single record per CDR3 protein comes from TCRdb applying MiXCR to the 5' RACE reads. The table has approximately 810,000 distinct CDR3 sequences, more than 25% seen once. This entry is derived from a study of blood T cells in healthy people across ages. Study-level findings and limits: No conclusive comparison of naive versus antigen-experienced cells was possible with unsorted PBMCs.

The source material was blood. The receptor comes from a woman at least 80 years old in good health.

CDR3 coding DNA: TGCAGTGCTAGACCGGACAGAAACACAGATACGCAGTATTTT. It specifies CSARPDRNTDTQYF. The chain couples TRBV20-1 to TRBJ2-3, with D maybe TRBD1 (6 bases). Germline values: CDR1 DFQATT, CDR2 SNEGSKA (reference sequence). Trimming removed 2 bases from V and 2 bases from J, with 11 bases in between. The CDR3 totals 14 residues.